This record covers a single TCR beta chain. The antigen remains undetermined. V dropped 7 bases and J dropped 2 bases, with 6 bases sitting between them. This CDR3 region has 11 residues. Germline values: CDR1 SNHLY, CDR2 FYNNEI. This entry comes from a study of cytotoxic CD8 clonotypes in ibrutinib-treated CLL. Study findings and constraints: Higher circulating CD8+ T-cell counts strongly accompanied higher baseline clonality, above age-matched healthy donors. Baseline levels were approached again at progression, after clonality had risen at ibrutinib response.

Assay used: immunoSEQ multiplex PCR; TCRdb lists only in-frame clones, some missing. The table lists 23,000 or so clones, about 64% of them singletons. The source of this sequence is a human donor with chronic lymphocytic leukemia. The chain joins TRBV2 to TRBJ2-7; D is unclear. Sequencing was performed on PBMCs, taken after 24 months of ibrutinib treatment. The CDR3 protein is CASILTYEQYF. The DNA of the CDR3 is TGTGCCAGCATTCTAACCTACGAGCAGTACTTC.